A selection of T cell receptor beta chains follows, all from one sample in a study of T cells expressing NK-cell markers. Each CDR3 protein gets one entry in TCRdb, which reprocessed the 5' RACE reads and gives no DNA. This sample's clone table lists about 460,000 distinct CDR3 sequences. Sequenced material: blood T cells: a sorted CD56 or NKG2C T cell subset, CD4+ or CD8+ T cells, or bulk PBMC T cells (not recorded which). The receptor source for this set is a woman between 50 and 59 years old in good health. The CDR3 runs from the conserved cysteine through the conserved F or W.

v_gene: TRBV2
j_gene: TRBJ1-1
CDR3aa: CASSGEATATEAFF

v_gene: TRBV5-5
j_gene: TRBJ2-1
CDR3aa: CASRVPSASRQFF

v_gene: TRBV20-1
j_gene: TRBJ2-5
CDR3aa: CSARGEALETQYF

v_gene: TRBV7-9
j_gene: TRBJ2-5
CDR3aa: CASSLEGGKETQYF

v_gene: TRBV12-3/TRBV12-4
j_gene: TRBJ1-2
CDR3aa: CASSLSGPLPYGYTF

v_gene: TRBV5-1
j_gene: TRBJ2-3
CDR3aa: CATSGASTDTQYF

v_gene: TRBV5-1
j_gene: TRBJ2-7
CDR3aa: CASSLGGTGDEQYF

v_gene: TRBV12-3/TRBV12-4
j_gene: TRBJ2-1
CDR3aa: CASSPPGQGYNEQFF

v_gene: TRBV10-3
j_gene: TRBJ2-3
CDR3aa: CAINDLLTDTQYF

v_gene: TRBV11-2
j_gene: TRBJ1-2
CDR3aa: CASSLVLDRRPNYGYTF

v_gene: TRBV7-8
j_gene: TRBJ2-7
CDR3aa: CASSTPDREAEQYF

v_gene: TRBV2
j_gene: TRBJ2-3
CDR3aa: CASTGRETDTQYF

v_gene: TRBV21-1
j_gene: TRBJ1-5
CDR3aa: CASAPPGDSKEPQHF

v_gene: TRBV5-1
j_gene: TRBJ2-2
CDR3aa: CASSSQGGLAGELFF

v_gene: TRBV5-1
j_gene: TRBJ2-3
CDR3aa: CASSTIAGSTDTQYF

v_gene: TRBV7-2
j_gene: TRBJ2-1
CDR3aa: CASSATRRTEFF

v_gene: TRBV5-1
j_gene: TRBJ1-1
CDR3aa: CASFGSGLTEAFF

v_gene: TRBV25-1
j_gene: TRBJ2-5
CDR3aa: CASSEGLPQRGQETQYF

v_gene: TRBV5-1
j_gene: TRBJ1-3
CDR3aa: CASSLNGGSSGNTIYF

v_gene: TRBV12-3/TRBV12-4
j_gene: TRBJ2-3
CDR3aa: CASTPFESGPDTQYF

v_gene: TRBV25-1
j_gene: TRBJ2-3
CDR3aa: CASSDRLTGADTQYF

v_gene: TRBV12-3/TRBV12-4
j_gene: TRBJ1-1
CDR3aa: CASSLVVGGTEAFF

v_gene: TRBV7-8
j_gene: TRBJ2-1
CDR3aa: CASSLAQVPGLAGSYNEQFF

v_gene: TRBV25-1
j_gene: TRBJ1-2
CDR3aa: CASRMTGANYGYTF

v_gene: TRBV12-3/TRBV12-4
j_gene: TRBJ2-3
CDR3aa: CASSSRVGGWGDTQYF

v_gene: TRBV20-1
j_gene: TRBJ1-1
CDR3aa: CSAQAGWDTEAFF

v_gene: TRBV5-1
j_gene: TRBJ2-1
CDR3aa: CASSRSGGGSSYNEQFF

v_gene: TRBV19
j_gene: TRBJ2-1
CDR3aa: CASSTKTSRDYNEQFF

v_gene: TRBV5-1
j_gene: TRBJ2-7
CDR3aa: CASSLGQPWDEQYF

v_gene: TRBV20-1
j_gene: TRBJ2-1
CDR3aa: CSARYALRPAQQFF

v_gene: TRBV29-1
j_gene: TRBJ2-3
CDR3aa: CSVEGLSPTDTQYF

v_gene: TRBV7-9
j_gene: TRBJ2-2
CDR3aa: CASSRPPGLAGGPIGELFF

v_gene: TRBV6-5
j_gene: TRBJ2-3
CDR3aa: CASSYSNTGRPDTQYF

v_gene: TRBV5-1
j_gene: TRBJ2-6
CDR3aa: CASSSGTSGPSGANVLTF

v_gene: TRBV4-1
j_gene: TRBJ2-1
CDR3aa: CASSQGLESYNEQFF

v_gene: TRBV18
j_gene: TRBJ1-1
CDR3aa: CASSPANSEAFF

v_gene: TRBV5-6
j_gene: TRBJ2-7
CDR3aa: CASRLAGVDEQYF

v_gene: TRBV5-1
j_gene: TRBJ2-2
CDR3aa: CASSSALRTSGRELFF

v_gene: TRBV6-2/TRBV6-3
j_gene: TRBJ2-5
CDR3aa: CASSSPRERETQYF

v_gene: TRBV7-9
j_gene: TRBJ1-4
CDR3aa: CASSLPKTTGTDGKLFF

v_gene: TRBV19
j_gene: TRBJ2-5
CDR3aa: CASSIPGGATETQYF

v_gene: TRBV12-3/TRBV12-4
j_gene: TRBJ2-4
CDR3aa: CASSLTKDILGENIQYF

v_gene: TRBV29-1
j_gene: TRBJ2-3
CDR3aa: CSVVRGRESDTQYF

v_gene: TRBV5-1
j_gene: TRBJ2-1
CDR3aa: CASSLRLAQRNEQFF

v_gene: TRBV7-8
j_gene: TRBJ2-7
CDR3aa: CASSLLAGTSYEQYF

v_gene: TRBV21-1
j_gene: TRBJ2-5
CDR3aa: CASSKWPGLAEPQTQYF

v_gene: TRBV29-1
j_gene: TRBJ2-7
CDR3aa: CSVVDRDTFYEQYF

v_gene: TRBV2
j_gene: TRBJ1-1
CDR3aa: CASSVTPGTEAFF

v_gene: TRBV6-5
j_gene: TRBJ1-1
CDR3aa: CASSYSAGGTTEAFF

v_gene: TRBV29-1
j_gene: TRBJ2-4
CDR3aa: CSVPWGVQIASLAGIQYF

v_gene: TRBV24-1
j_gene: TRBJ1-5
CDR3aa: CATSDSRTGGFQPQHF

v_gene: TRBV6-6
j_gene: TRBJ1-4
CDR3aa: CASSYSLAGQGDPTNEKLFF

v_gene: TRBV6-6
j_gene: TRBJ2-3
CDR3aa: CASVGPVQQGTQYF

v_gene: TRBV12-3/TRBV12-4
j_gene: TRBJ1-1
CDR3aa: CASSATGTAEAFF

v_gene: TRBV6-1
j_gene: TRBJ2-1
CDR3aa: CASSVQGYSYNEQFF

v_gene: TRBV6-6
j_gene: TRBJ2-1
CDR3aa: CASSPLGSGYSYNEQFF

v_gene: TRBV6-2/TRBV6-3
j_gene: TRBJ2-3
CDR3aa: CASSYSRPTGDTQYF

v_gene: TRBV11-3
j_gene: TRBJ2-2
CDR3aa: CASSLDETSGHKNTGELFF

v_gene: TRBV11-2
j_gene: TRBJ2-2
CDR3aa: CASSLPGRGRIGTGELFF